These 19 T cell receptor beta chains came from one sample sequenced in a study of blood T cell repertoires in COVID-19. Profiled with immunoSEQ multiplex PCR; TCRdb holds only in-frame clones, not every one. The sample comprises about 59,000 clones, over 70% of which are singletons, and around 18% rests with the top ten. Sequenced material: peripheral blood. These receptors all stem from a woman between 50 and 59 years old with active or convalescent COVID-19.

This clone came up a few times. This chain links TRBV29-1 with TRBJ2-7; weak D call: TRBD1 (5 bases). Trimming took 5 bases from V and 0 from J, leaving 11 bases between them. CDR1 and CDR2 (germline): SQVTM, ANQGSEA. This CDR3 contains 13 residues. The CDR3 DNA reads as TGCAGCGTTCTGGACAAAAGCTCCTACGAGCAGTACTTC. As protein: CSVLDKSSYEQYF.

This clone was found a few times. This chain joins TRBV5-6 and TRBJ2-5, with TRBD2 matching 10 bases. Germline values: CDR1 SGHDT, CDR2 YYEEEE. This CDR3 is built from 13 residues. V dropped 5 bases and J dropped 5; count of bases not matched to a gene: 3. The CDR3 spells CASRASGSETQYF. In DNA, the CDR3 is TGTGCCAGCAGAGCTAGCGGGAGTGAGACCCAGTACTTC.

This chain connects TRBV7-6 to TRBJ1-1; a possible D gene is TRBD1 (6 bases). This CDR3 contains 15 residues. Germline-derived CDR1 and CDR2 are SGHVS and FNYEAQ. The ends were cut back, 0 bases at V and 7 bases at J, with 15 bases in the middle. CDR3 nucleotide sequence: TGTGCCAGCAGCTTAGCGCCGGGGGGCGTTATTGAAGCTTTCTTT. The encoded protein is CASSLAPGGVIEAFF.

V and J are TRBV2 and TRBJ2-3; D gene unclear. Trimming shortened V by 5 bases and J by 6 bases, and 12 bases separated the two germline ends. This CDR3 has 13 residues. Germline V gene data show CDR1 as SNHLY and CDR2 as FYNNEI. CDR3 DNA: TGTGCCAGCAGTAGCGCGCCTCGCGATACGCAGTATTTT. It is translated as CASSSAPRDTQYF.

This clone has a handful of counts. The chain couples TRBV27 to TRBJ2-1, with a weak D call TRBD2 (6 bases). V was clipped by 6 bases and J by 5 bases, with 20 bases between them. The CDR3 is made up of 16 amino acids. Germline CDR1 is MNHEY and CDR2 is SMNVEV (reference sequence). The CDR3 is CASRAGAGGTNNEQFF. The CDR3 DNA reads as TGTGCCAGCAGGGCAGGAGCGGGTGGGACCAACAATGAGCAGTTCTTC.

This clone occurred a few times. The chain joins TRBV19 to TRBJ2-2, with D possibly TRBD2 on 6 matching bases. The CDR3 covers 12 residues. The germline V and J ends were trimmed by 8 bases and 5 bases, with 9 bases remaining between them. The V gene's germline CDR1 is LNHDA and CDR2 SQIVND (reference sequence). The CDR3 DNA reads TGTGCCAGTCGGAGGGGAACCGGGGAGCTGTTTTTT. This translates into CASRRGTGELFF. Complete variable domain (other parts from reference TRBV19 and TRBJ2-2): DGGITQSPKYLFRKEGQNVTLSCEQNLNHDAMYWYRQDPGQGLRLIYYSQIVNDFQKGDIAEGYSVSREKKESFPLTVTSAQKNPTAFYLCASRRGTGELFFGEGSRLTVL.

This chain joins TRBV28 and TRBJ2-1; D is ambiguous. The CDR3 is 11 amino acids. Looked up from germline, CDR1 is MDHEN and CDR2 is SYDVKM. With 6 bases removed from V and 3 bases from J, the gap between germline ends came to 3 bases. The chain's CDR3 is CASSYYNEQFF. The CDR3 coding sequence is TGTGCCAGCAGCTACTACAATGAGCAGTTCTTC.

The genes are TRBV7-9 and TRBJ2-4; 7 nucleotides match TRBD1. The trim removed 4 bases at V and 4 bases at J, leaving 13 bases unmatched. Germline values: CDR1 SEHNR, CDR2 FQNEAQ (reference sequence). There are 17 residues in the CDR3. CDR3 DNA: TGTGCCAGCAGCTCAAACCAACGGACAGGCCAGAAAAACATTCAGTACTTC. Protein: CASSSNQRTGQKNIQYF. Drawing the rest from reference TRBV7-9 and TRBJ2-4, the complete variable domain is DTGVSQNPRHKITKRGQNVTFRCDPISEHNRLYWYRQTLGQGPEFLTYFQNEAQLEKSRLLSDRFSAERPKGSFSTLEIQRTEQGDSAMYLCASSSNQRTGQKNIQYFGAGTRLSVL.

V and J are TRBV5-4 and TRBJ1-4; D unresolved. Per the germline V gene, CDR1 is SGHNT and CDR2 is YYREEE (reference sequence). The V end was cut by 2 bases, the J end by 5 bases, with 10 bases between. This CDR3 comprises 14 residues. The CDR3 DNA follows: TGTGCCAGCAGCTTCCGGGGAGGGAATGAAAAACTGTTTTTT. As protein: CASSFRGGNEKLFF. The full variable domain, its missing parts supplied by reference TRBV5-4 and TRBJ1-4, is ETGVTQSPTHLIKTRGQQVTLRCSSQSGHNTVSWYQQALGQGPQFIFQYYREEENGRGNFPPRFSGLQFPNYSSELNVNALELDDSALYLCASSFRGGNEKLFFGSGTQLSVL.

This chain links TRBV11-2 with TRBJ1-3, with TRBD1 identical over 7 bases. This CDR3 has 15 amino acids. CDR1 and CDR2 (germline): SGHAT, FQNNGV. V trimming: 5 bases; J trimming: 4 bases; junction bases outside the gene matches: 8. The CDR3 loop is CASSHYRGSGNTIYF. CDR3 nucleotides: TGTGCCAGCAGCCATTACAGGGGTTCAGGAAACACCATATATTTT.

The chain couples TRBV7-9 to TRBJ2-7; 7 bases are shared with TRBD1. Germline values: CDR1 SEHNR, CDR2 FQNEAQ (reference sequence). The CDR3 extends over 16 amino acids. The trim removed 1 base at V and 3 bases at J, leaving 9 bases unmatched. Here the CDR3 reads CASSLGGDSSFYEQYF. The CDR3 DNA follows: TGTGCCAGCAGCTTAGGAGGGGACAGCTCATTCTACGAGCAGTACTTC.

J is TRBJ1-2 and V is TRBV12-3 or TRBV12-4, with D maybe TRBD1 (6 bases). CDR3 length equals 12 residues. Trimming left V 6 bases short and J 10 bases short, with 15 bases between. CDR3 nucleotides: TGTGCCAGCAGAGGACGCGGACAGAACTACACCTTC. Translating it yields CASRGRGQNYTF.

This clone has more than one count but fewer than ten. The V and J genes are TRBV5-1 and TRBJ1-3; the D is unclear. The germline V gene encodes CDR1 SGHRS and CDR2 YFSETQ. This CDR3 is 15 amino acids long. V lost 7 bases to trimming and J lost 3 bases, with 17 bases between them. In nucleotides, the CDR3 is TGCGCCAGCCTCATCGTAGATCTTTGTGGAAACACCATATATTTT. It is translated as CASLIVDLCGNTIYF.

The rearrangement uses TRBV7-9 and TRBJ2-3; a possible D gene is TRBD1 (6 bases). Looked up from germline, CDR1 is SEHNR and CDR2 is FQNEAQ (reference sequence). The V end was cut by 4 bases, the J end by 5 bases, with 16 bases between. The CDR3 is 15 amino acids. CDR3 region: CASSSRQDLRDTQYF. As DNA, the CDR3 is TGTGCCAGCAGCTCCAGACAGGACTTGAGAGATACGCAGTATTTT.

The V call is TRBV3-1 (or the pseudogene TRBV3-2), the J call TRBJ1-1, with 9 bases aligning to TRBD1. V was clipped by 4 bases and J by 1 base; unmatched bases: 4. The germline V gene has CDR1 LGHDT and CDR2 YNNKEL (reference sequence). The CDR3 runs to 15 residues. The CDR3 is CASSPGTGTNTEAFF. The CDR3 region has the DNA TGTGCCAGCAGCCCCGGGACAGGGACGAACACTGAAGCTTTCTTT.

This clone was observed a few times. This sequence joins TRBV7-9 and TRBJ1-2; D ambiguous. V was pared by 1 base and J by 6 bases, with 9 bases between. This CDR3 region has 13 residues. Germline CDR1 and CDR2: SEHNR and FQNEAQ (reference sequence). CDR3 sequence (DNA): TGTGCCAGCAGCTTAGGTCTGGAGCATGGCTACACCTTC. It specifies CASSLGLEHGYTF.

J is TRBJ2-3 and V is TRBV7-9; 8 bases line up with TRBD1. V lost 5 bases and J lost 6; bases outside the gene matches: 10. This CDR3 region has 15 residues. In germline, CDR1 is SEHNR, CDR2 FQNEAQ (reference sequence). CDR3 DNA sequence: TGTGCCAGCAGCCTAAACCAGGGGGCACGGGATACGCAGTATTTT. It encodes CASSLNQGARDTQYF.

V is TRBV13 and J is TRBJ2-1, with TRBD1 matching over 10 bases. V was pared by 5 bases and J by 4 bases, with 8 bases of the junction left unmatched. The CDR3 runs 16 residues. Germline values: CDR1 PRHDT, CDR2 FYEKMQ (reference sequence). In DNA, the CDR3 is TGTGCCAGCAGCGGGTTCCGGGACAGGGGTTACAATGAGCAGTTCTTC. Its translation: CASSGFRDRGYNEQFF.

The chain couples TRBV30 to TRBJ2-5, with a tentative D call TRBD2 (5 bases). CDR1 is GTSNPN, CDR2 SVGIG, per germline (reference sequence). The germline V and J ends were trimmed by 8 bases and 5 bases, with 21 bases remaining between them. The CDR3 spans 14 residues. The CDR3 bases are TGTGCCGGCGAAGGGCAGGCCCGCGGGGAGACCCAGTACTTC. Its translation is CAGEGQARGETQYF. Full variable domain (missing parts from reference TRBV30 and TRBJ2-5): SQTIHQWPATLVQPVGSPLSLECTVEGTSNPNLYWYRQAAGRGLQLLFYSVGIGQISSEVPQNLSASRPQDRQFILSSKKLLLSDSGFYLCAGEGQARGETQYFGPGTRLLVL.